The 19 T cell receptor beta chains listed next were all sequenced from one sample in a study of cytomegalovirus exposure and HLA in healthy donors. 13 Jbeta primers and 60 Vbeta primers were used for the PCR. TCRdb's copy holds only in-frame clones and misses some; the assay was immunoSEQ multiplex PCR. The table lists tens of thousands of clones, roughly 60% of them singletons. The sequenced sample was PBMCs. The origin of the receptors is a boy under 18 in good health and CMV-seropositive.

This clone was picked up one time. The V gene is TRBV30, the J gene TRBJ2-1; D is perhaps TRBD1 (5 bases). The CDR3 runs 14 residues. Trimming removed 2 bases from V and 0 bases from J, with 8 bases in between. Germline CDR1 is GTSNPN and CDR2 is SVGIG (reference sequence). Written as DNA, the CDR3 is TGTGCCTGGAGTAGACAGAGCTCCTACAATGAGCAGTTCTTC. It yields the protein CAWSRQSSYNEQFF.

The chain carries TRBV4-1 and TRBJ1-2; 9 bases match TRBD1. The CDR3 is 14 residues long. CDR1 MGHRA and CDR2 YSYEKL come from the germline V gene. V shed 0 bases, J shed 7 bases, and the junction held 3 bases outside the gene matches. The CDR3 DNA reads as TGCGCCAGCAGCCAAGAGAACAGGGGGCCTGGCTACACCTTC. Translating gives CASSQENRGPGYTF.

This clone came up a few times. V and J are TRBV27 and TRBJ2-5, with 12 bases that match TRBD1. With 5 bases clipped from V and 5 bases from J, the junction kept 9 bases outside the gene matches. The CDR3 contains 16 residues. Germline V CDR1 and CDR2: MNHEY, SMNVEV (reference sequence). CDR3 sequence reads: CASSPTGTGGWETQYF. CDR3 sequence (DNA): TGTGCCAGCAGTCCAACCGGGACAGGGGGCTGGGAGACCCAGTACTTC.

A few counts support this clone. The CDR3 DNA follows: TGTGCCAGCTCCCCGGGAGGGGACACTGAAGCTTTCTTT. This codes for CASSPGGDTEAFF. The chain employs TRBV18 and TRBJ1-1; tentatively, D is TRBD1 (5 bases). The CDR3 contains 13 residues. V gave up 6 bases and J gave up 3 bases, with 11 bases separating them. The germline gives CDR1 KGHSH, CDR2 LQKENI.

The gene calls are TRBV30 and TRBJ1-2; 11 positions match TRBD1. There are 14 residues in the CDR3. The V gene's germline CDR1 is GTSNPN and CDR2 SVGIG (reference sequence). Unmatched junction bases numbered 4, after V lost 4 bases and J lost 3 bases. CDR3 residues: CAWTPGQGDYGYTF. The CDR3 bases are TGTGCCTGGACCCCGGGACAGGGGGACTATGGCTACACCTTC. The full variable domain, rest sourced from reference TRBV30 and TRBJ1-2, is SQTIHQWPATLVQPVGSPLSLECTVEGTSNPNLYWYRQAAGRGLQLLFYSVGIGQISSEVPQNLSASRPQDRQFILSSKKLLLSDSGFYLCAWTPGQGDYGYTFGSGTRLTVV.

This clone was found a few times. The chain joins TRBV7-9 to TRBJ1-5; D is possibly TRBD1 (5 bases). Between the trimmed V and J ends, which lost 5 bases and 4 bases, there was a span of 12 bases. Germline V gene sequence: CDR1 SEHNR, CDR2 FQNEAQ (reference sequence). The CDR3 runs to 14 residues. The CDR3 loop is CASSVTGMNQPQHF. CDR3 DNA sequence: TGTGCCAGCAGCGTAACAGGTATGAATCAGCCCCAGCATTTT.

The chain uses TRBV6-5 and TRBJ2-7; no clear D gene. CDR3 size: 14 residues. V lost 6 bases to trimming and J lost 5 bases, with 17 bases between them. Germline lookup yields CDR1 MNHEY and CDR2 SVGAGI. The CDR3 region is CASSPSTSRDEQYF. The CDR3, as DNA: TGTGCCAGCAGCCCGAGTACCTCTCGGGACGAGCAGTACTTC.

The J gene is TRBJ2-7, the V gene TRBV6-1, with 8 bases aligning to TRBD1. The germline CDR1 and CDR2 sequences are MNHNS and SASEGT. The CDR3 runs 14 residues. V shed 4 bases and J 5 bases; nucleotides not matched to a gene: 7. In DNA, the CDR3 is TGTGCCAGCAGTGCCGGACAGGGAATTAACGAGCAGTACTTC. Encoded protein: CASSAGQGINEQYF.

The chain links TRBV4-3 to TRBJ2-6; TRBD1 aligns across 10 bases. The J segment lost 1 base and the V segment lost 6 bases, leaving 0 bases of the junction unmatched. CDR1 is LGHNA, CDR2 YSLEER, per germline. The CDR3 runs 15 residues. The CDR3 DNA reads TGCGCCAGCAGGGGACAGGGGTCTGGGGCCAACGTCCTGACTTTC. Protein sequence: CASRGQGSGANVLTF.

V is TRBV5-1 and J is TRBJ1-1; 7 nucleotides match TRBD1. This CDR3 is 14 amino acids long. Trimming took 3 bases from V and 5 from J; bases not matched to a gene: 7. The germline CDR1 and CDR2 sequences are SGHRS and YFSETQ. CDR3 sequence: CASSWAWTGTEAFF. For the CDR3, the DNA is TGCGCCAGCAGCTGGGCGTGGACAGGAACTGAAGCTTTCTTT.

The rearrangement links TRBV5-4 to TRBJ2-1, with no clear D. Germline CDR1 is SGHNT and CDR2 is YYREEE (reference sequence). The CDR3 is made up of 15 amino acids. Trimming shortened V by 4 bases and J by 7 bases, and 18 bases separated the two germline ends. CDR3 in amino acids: CASSAPGRPHNEQFF. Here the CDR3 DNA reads TGTGCCAGCAGCGCCCCGGGTCGACCCCATAATGAGCAGTTCTTC.

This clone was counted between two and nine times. This chain's CDR3 is CASSLYRDSNQPQHF. In DNA form, the CDR3 reads TGTGCCAGTAGCCTATACAGGGATAGCAATCAGCCCCAGCATTTT. This sequence joins TRBV19 and TRBJ1-5; TRBD1 might be the D (6 bases). Between the trimmed V and J ends, which lost 6 bases and 0 bases, there was a span of 12 bases. This CDR3 is 15 amino acids long. Germline V lookup: CDR1 LNHDA, CDR2 SQIVND (reference sequence).

CDR3 coding DNA: TGTGCCAGCAGCTTCGGATACAGGGGGCGGACCACCGGGGAGCTGTTTTTT. As protein: CASSFGYRGRTTGELFF. The chain joins TRBV13 to TRBJ2-2; TRBD1 matches 9 bases. Per the germline V gene, CDR1 is PRHDT and CDR2 is FYEKMQ (reference sequence). The CDR3 length is 17 residues. Trimming removed 3 bases from V and 4 bases from J; junction bases left unmatched: 9. Complete variable domain (other parts from reference TRBV13 and TRBJ2-2): AAGVIQSPRHLIKEKRETATLKCYPIPRHDTVYWYQQGPGQDPQFLISFYEKMQSDKGSIPDRFSAQQFSDYHSELNMSSLELGDSALYFCASSFGYRGRTTGELFFGEGSRLTVL.

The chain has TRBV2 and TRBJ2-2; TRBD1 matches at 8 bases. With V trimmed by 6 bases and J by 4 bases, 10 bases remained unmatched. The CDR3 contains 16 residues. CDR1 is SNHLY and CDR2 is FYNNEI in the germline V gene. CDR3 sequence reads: CASREAGGGFTGELFF. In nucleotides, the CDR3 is TGTGCCAGCAGGGAGGCAGGGGGCGGTTTCACCGGGGAGCTGTTTTTT.

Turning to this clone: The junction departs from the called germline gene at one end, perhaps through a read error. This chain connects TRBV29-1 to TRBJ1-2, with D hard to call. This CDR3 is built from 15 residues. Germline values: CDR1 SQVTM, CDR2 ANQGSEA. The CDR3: CSVEDLGVGNYGYPF. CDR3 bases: TGCAGCGTTGAAGATCTCGGGGTAGGGAACTATGGCTACCCCTTC. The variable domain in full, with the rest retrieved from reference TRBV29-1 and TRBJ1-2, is SAVISQKPSRDICQRGTSLTIQCQVDSQVTMMFWYRQQPGQSLTLIATANQGSEATYESGFVIDKFPISRPNLTFSTLTVSNMSPEDSSIYLCSVEDLGVGNYGYPFGSGTRLTVV.

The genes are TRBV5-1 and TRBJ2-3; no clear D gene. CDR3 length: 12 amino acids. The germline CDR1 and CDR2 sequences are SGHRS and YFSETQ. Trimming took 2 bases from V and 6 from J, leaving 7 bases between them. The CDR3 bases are TGCGCCAGCAGCTTTACATCTGATACGCAGTATTTT. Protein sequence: CASSFTSDTQYF.

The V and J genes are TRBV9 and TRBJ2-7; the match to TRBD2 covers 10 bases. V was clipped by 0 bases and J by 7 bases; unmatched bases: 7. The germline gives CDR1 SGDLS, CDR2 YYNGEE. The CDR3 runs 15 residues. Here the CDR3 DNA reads TGTGCCAGCAGCGTAGATTTAGCGGGGGGCGCGGAGCAGTACTTC. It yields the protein CASSVDLAGGAEQYF.

Here the CDR3 DNA reads TGCGCCAGCAGTCAGCAGGAAGGACAGGCGATAACCTACGAGCAGTACTTC. This encodes CASSQQEGQAITYEQYF. V usage is TRBV10-1 and J usage is TRBJ2-7; 7 bases map to TRBD1. Germline loops: CDR1 WNHNN, CDR2 SYGVQD (reference sequence). Trimming at V came to 5 bases and at J to 2 bases, leaving 15 bases not matched to a gene. The CDR3 length is 17 residues.

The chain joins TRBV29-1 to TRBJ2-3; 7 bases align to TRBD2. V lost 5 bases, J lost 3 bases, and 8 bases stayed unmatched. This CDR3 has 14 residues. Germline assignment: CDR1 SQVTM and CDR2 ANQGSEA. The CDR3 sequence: CSVLEAGPTDTQYF. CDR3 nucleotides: TGCAGCGTTCTCGAAGCGGGACCTACAGATACGCAGTATTTT.